This T cell receptor beta chain was recovered during a study of T-cell reconstitution after alpha-beta-depleted transplantation in children. Germline CDR1 reads LNHDA; CDR2 reads SQIVND (reference sequence). The CDR3 covers 13 residues. V lost 6 bases, J lost 12 bases, and 6 bases stayed unmatched. Using unique molecular identifiers, the investigators prepared the TCRbeta library. TCRdb analysed the PCR reads with MiXCR anew, one entry per CDR3 protein. The table shows some 550,000 distinct CDR3 sequences, with roughly 18% occurring only once. The V gene is TRBV19, the J gene TRBJ2-1; TRBD2 agrees at 12 bases. Sequenced material: PBMCs from the stem cell graft donor, taken from the stem cell graft. This clonotype was sampled from a human donor who donated a stem cell graft to a child with acute lymphoblastic leukemia. The DNA for the CDR3 is TGTGCCAGTAGCCCGACTAGCGGGAGCTCGCAGTTCTTC. Translating it yields CASSPTSGSSQFF.